One sample yielded the 7 T cell receptor beta chains listed below, sequenced in a study of tumor-infiltrating lymphocytes in glioblastoma multiforme. Multiple V-beta primers and a C-beta primer amplified TCRB from RNA. TCRdb fed the multiplex PCR reads into MiXCR, producing one record per CDR3 protein. The profile shows some 10,000 distinct CDR3 sequences, 60% to 70% of them singletons. Specimen: brain tumor tissue. All receptors come from a male donor with glioblastoma.

This clonotype has only a few counts. V gene TRBV4-2 combines with J gene TRBJ2-1; 8 bases agree with TRBD2. Trimming cost V 4 bases and J 7 bases; bases outside gene matches: 12. CDR3 length: 16 residues. Germline V CDR1 and CDR2: LGHNA, YNFKEQ. The DNA for the CDR3 is TGTGCCAGCAGCCTACCCTCGCGGGGGGTCAGTAATGAGCAGTTCTTC. Protein product: CASSLPSRGVSNEQFF.

The genes are TRBV20-1 and TRBJ2-7, with D maybe TRBD1 (6 bases). This CDR3 contains 13 residues. Germline CDR1 is DFQATT and CDR2 is SNEGSKA (reference sequence). The CDR3 loop is CSVQKGGGDEQYF. The CDR3, as DNA: TGCAGCGTTCAAAAAGGGGGTGGAGACGAGCAGTACTTC.

The J gene is TRBJ1-2, the V gene TRBV12-3 or TRBV12-4; possible D gene TRBD1, 6 bases. The V gene lost 4 bases and the J gene lost 5 bases, with 14 bases spanning the gap. The CDR3 covers 14 residues. CDR3 bases: TGTGCCAGCAGTTCCGGGACACGGGCGTATGGCTACACCTTC. This sequence encodes CASSSGTRAYGYTF.

By its share, this clonotype is medium-sized. This chain connects TRBV6-2 or TRBV6-3 to TRBJ2-7, with 7 bases lining up with TRBD1. From germline, CDR1 is MNHEY and CDR2 SVGEGT. V trimming: 6 bases; J trimming: 2 bases; junction bases outside the gene matches: 7. The length of the CDR3 is 14 residues. The CDR3, as DNA: TGTGCCAGCAGGGGATCGACAGGGCCCTACGAGCAGTACTTC. Translation gives CASRGSTGPYEQYF.

In regard to this clonotype: The junction departs from germline at one end; a sequencing error may be responsible. J is TRBJ2-2 and V is TRBV28; D not resolved. The CDR3 spans 11 residues. CDR1 MDHEN and CDR2 SYDVKM come from the germline V gene. The CDR3 coding sequence is TGTGCAAGCAATTTGGGTGGGGAGCTGTTTTTT. Protein sequence: CASNLGGELFF.

This clonotype was picked up many times. V and J are TRBV12-3 or TRBV12-4 and TRBJ2-7, with a possible D match to TRBD1 (5 bases). Trimming took 8 bases from V and 3 from J, leaving 14 bases between them. The CDR3 spans 13 residues. The DNA for the CDR3 is TGTGCCAGCCTACAGGATGGTATCTACGAGCAGTACTTC. This codes for CASLQDGIYEQYF.

As regards this clonotype: This may come from a read error, since a much larger clone is one base off. This sequence joins TRBV9 and TRBJ2-1, with TRBD2 matching 9 bases. Trimming took 0 bases from V and 5 from J; bases not matched to a gene: 3. The CDR3 has 15 residues. Germline loops: CDR1 SGDLS, CDR2 YYNGEE. The CDR3 region is CASSVGTSVNNEQFF. CDR3 nucleotide sequence: TGTGCCAGCAGCGTAGGGACTAGCGTAAACAATGAGCAGTTCTTC.